The table lists the clone carrying this T cell receptor beta chain with a few counts. Its antigen is not identified. Sequenced by immunoSEQ multiplex PCR; TCRdb stores in-frame clones only, minus some. This table has some 28,000 clones, around 80% appearing once. These data come from a study of lymphopenia after photon versus proton radiotherapy. Whole-study findings and limits: Oligoclonal CD8+ Temra expansion after nadir drove photon patients' diversity drop. Survival link was tested only in deceased patients; proton benefit remains a possibility. Larger post-nadir TCR diversity loss correlated inversely with survival in deceased patients.

CDR3 length: 15 residues. The V and J ends lost 2 bases and 6 bases respectively, with 13 bases between them. Germline-derived CDR1 and CDR2 are LNHDA and SQIVND (reference sequence). The material sequenced was peripheral blood, taken from a patient treated with photon-based radiotherapy. The origin of this receptor is a man aged 45 to 65 with gastric cancer. This chain uses TRBV19 with TRBJ2-2, with a possible D match to TRBD2 (5 bases). CDR3 nucleotide sequence: TGTGCCAGTAGTATACTTCGGGGAATGGCCGGGGAGCTGTTTTTT. Protein product: CASSILRGMAGELFF.